This T cell receptor (beta chain) was identified during a study of human T cells and chemical hapten exposure. In the study overall: Mainly, slight library volume differences in the pool made TCR yields vary. Study-level points and caveats: TCRs above 1 in 1000 frequency stayed constant with DPC sensitization.

The CDR3 is made up of 15 amino acids. Trimming removed 5 bases at V and 0 bases at J, with 12 bases between. It was unfractionated whole blood from which total RNA was extracted. This clonotype was seen many times. Its cognate antigen is unknown. As handled by the study authors: Sample TCR totals centred on a median of around 95,000, ranging about 20,000 to 690,600. TCRdb ran MiXCR on the 5' RACE reads and lists one entry per CDR3 protein. TCRdb, rather than the study authors, made the V and J calls. The sample yields about 140,000 distinct CDR3 sequences, around 4% seen once. This rearrangement joins TRBV12-3 or TRBV12-4 to TRBJ2-3; unclear D gene. This receptor was identified in a female donor in good health. Here the CDR3 DNA reads TGTGCCAGCAGTGCTCGCTGGTCTAGCACAGATACGCAGTATTTT. Its translation: CASSARWSSTDTQYF.